This T cell receptor beta chain was sequenced in a study of blood T cell repertoires in COVID-19. Turning to the study itself: Samples taken during acute and convalescent COVID-19 were collected in the United States, Italy and Spain. Sample material is recorded as cDNA or gDNA derived from T cells, B-cell-depleted T cells, or PBMCs.

The protocol was immunoSEQ multiplex PCR, while the TCRdb copy is restricted to in-frame clones and leaves out a portion. The sample lists 220,000 or so clones; 82% were seen once. Germline V gene data show CDR1 as MNHEY and CDR2 as SMNVEV (reference sequence). There are 13 residues in the CDR3. V gave up 3 bases and J gave up 2 bases, with 7 bases separating them. This clone was detected only a few times. The sequenced sample consisted of peripheral blood. This rearrangement joins TRBV27 to TRBJ1-1; D remains ambiguous. This TCR was recovered from a woman of 80 years or more with COVID-19, enrolled during active disease. In DNA, the CDR3 is TGTGCCAGCAGTTTTACACCTAACACTGAAGCTTTCTTT. As protein: CASSFTPNTEAFF.